Many counts were recorded for the clone carrying this T cell receptor (beta chain). As yet, its antigen is unknown. The sample is drawn from a study of metastatic and nonmetastatic thyroid tumors. The overall study: Across peripheral blood and tumor or nodule tissue samples taken from malignant and benign thyroid patients, the repertoires were compared with one another.

In the authors' workflow: CDR3 differences across clinicopathological groups were used to build a distant-metastasis classifier for papillary thyroid cancer. TCRdb re-processed the PCR reads through MiXCR. TCRdb, not the original authors, processed these V and J calls. The sample comprises around 45,000 clones, 3% to 3.5% of which are singletons, and 8% to 10% rests with the top ten. Broader study findings: As reported, TCR beta diversity in blood and tumor was significantly higher in malignant thyroid tumors than in benign nodules.

V lost 2 bases and J lost 6, with 8 bases in between. Looked up from germline, CDR1 is SEHNR and CDR2 is FQNEAQ (reference sequence). The CDR3 covers 13 residues. None of the patients had undergone any treatment ahead of thyroid surgery. The receptor comes from a female donor with papillary thyroid cancer or a benign thyroid nodule (not recorded which). Some clones in this sample may be carry-over from other donors' samples. Sequences were obtained from blood. This rearrangement joins TRBV7-9 to TRBJ2-1; D is undetermined. The CDR3: CASSLSLGNEQFF. DNA for the CDR3: TGTGCCAGCAGCTTAAGTTTGGGCAATGAGCAGTTCTTC.